The subject of this entry is one T cell receptor beta chain. This specimen comes from a study of blood T cell repertoires in COVID-19. Study-wide background: The origin of the acute and convalescent COVID-19 samples was the United States, Italy and Spain. PBMCs, B-cell-depleted T cells, or T cells provided the cDNA or gDNA that made up the material.

In the original processing: Researchers report that nucleated cell counts were estimated from reference gene primer amplification. Produced via immunoSEQ multiplex PCR; TCRdb's table is partial and in-frame only. V and J calls and clone size are copied from that table; D and trimming were computed from the DNA. The sample comprises under 300,000 clones, more than 75% of which are singletons, and roughly 12% rests with the top ten. Sequenced input: peripheral blood. This TCR came from a man of 80 years or more with acute or convalescent COVID-19.

The CDR3 DNA is TGTGCCAGCAGCCAAGAGTGGGGACTAGCGGGAGACGAGCAGTACTTC. This codes for CASSQEWGLAGDEQYF. This chain links TRBV3-1 (or the pseudogene TRBV3-2) with TRBJ2-7, with 14 bases identical to TRBD2. CDR3 length: 16 residues. Trimming cost V 0 bases and J 5 bases; bases outside gene matches: 3. Germline V gene sequence: CDR1 LGHDT, CDR2 YNNKEL (reference sequence).